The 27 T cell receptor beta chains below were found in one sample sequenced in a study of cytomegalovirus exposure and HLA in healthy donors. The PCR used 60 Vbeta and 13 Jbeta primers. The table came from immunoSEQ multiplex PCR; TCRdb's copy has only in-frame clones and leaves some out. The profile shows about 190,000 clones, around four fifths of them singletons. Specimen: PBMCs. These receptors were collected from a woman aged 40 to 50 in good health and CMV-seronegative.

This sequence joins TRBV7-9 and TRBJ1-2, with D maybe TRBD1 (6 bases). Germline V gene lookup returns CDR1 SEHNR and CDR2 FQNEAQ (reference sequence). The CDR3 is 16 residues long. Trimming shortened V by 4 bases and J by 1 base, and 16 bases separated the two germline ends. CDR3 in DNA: TGTGCCAGCAGCTGGGCCACAGGGCGACTTAACTATGGCTACACCTTC. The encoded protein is CASSWATGRLNYGYTF.

CDR3: CASSFQGVTGELFF. DNA for the CDR3: TGCGCCAGCAGCTTCCAAGGGGTCACCGGGGAGCTGTTTTTT. This chain joins TRBV5-1 and TRBJ2-2; D might be TRBD1 (5 bases). Germline CDR1 reads SGHRS; CDR2 reads YFSETQ. Deletions cut 2 bases from V and 4 bases from J, with 9 bases between. This CDR3 spans 14 amino acids. Full variable domain (missing parts from reference TRBV5-1 and TRBJ2-2): KAGVTQTPRYLIKTRGQQVTLSCSPISGHRSVSWYQQTPGQGLQFLFEYFSETQRNKGNFPGRFSGRQFSNSRSEMNVSTLELGDSALYLCASSFQGVTGELFFGEGSRLTVL.

This chain's CDR3 is CASSPGQGAYEQYV. The CDR3 bases are TGTGCCAGCAGCCCTGGACAGGGGGCCTACGAGCAGTACGTC. The J gene is TRBJ2-7, the V gene TRBV7-9, with 10 bases that match TRBD1. Trimming cost V 5 bases and J 2 bases; bases outside gene matches: 3. The CDR3 length is 14 residues. Germline V gene sequence: CDR1 SEHNR, CDR2 FQNEAQ (reference sequence).

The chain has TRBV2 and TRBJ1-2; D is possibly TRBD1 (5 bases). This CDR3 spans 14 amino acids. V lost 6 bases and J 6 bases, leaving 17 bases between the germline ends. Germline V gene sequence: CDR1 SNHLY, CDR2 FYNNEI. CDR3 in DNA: TGTGCCAGCAGCGGACAAGGATATAGTAATGGCTACACCTTC. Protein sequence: CASSGQGYSNGYTF.

For the CDR3, the DNA is TGTGCCAGCAGCCCCTCCAGGATTGACTATGGCTACACCTTC. Translation gives CASSPSRIDYGYTF. This chain uses TRBV6-5 with TRBJ1-2; D remains ambiguous. The V end lost 6 bases, the J end lost 3 bases, and 14 bases lay between the germline ends. Germline V gene data show CDR1 as MNHEY and CDR2 as SVGAGI. This CDR3 has 14 residues.

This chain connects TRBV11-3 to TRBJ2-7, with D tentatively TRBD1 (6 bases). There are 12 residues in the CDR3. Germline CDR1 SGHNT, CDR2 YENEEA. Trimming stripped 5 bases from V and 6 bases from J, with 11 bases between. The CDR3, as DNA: TGTGCCAGCAGCAGACAGGTCGGCGAGCAGTACTTC. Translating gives CASSRQVGEQYF.

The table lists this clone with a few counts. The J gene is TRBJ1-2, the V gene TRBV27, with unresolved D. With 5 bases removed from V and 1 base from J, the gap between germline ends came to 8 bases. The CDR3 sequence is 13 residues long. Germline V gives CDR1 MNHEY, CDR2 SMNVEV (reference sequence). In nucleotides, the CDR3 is TGTGCCAGCAGTCCAGCGGTTAACTATGGCTACACCTTC. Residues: CASSPAVNYGYTF.

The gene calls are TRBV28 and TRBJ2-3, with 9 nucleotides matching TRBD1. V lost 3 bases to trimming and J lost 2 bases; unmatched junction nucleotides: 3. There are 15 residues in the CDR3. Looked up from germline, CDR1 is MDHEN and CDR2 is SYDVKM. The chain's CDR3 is CASSLRTGATDTQYF. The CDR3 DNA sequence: TGTGCCAGCAGTTTGCGGACAGGGGCCACAGATACGCAGTATTTT.

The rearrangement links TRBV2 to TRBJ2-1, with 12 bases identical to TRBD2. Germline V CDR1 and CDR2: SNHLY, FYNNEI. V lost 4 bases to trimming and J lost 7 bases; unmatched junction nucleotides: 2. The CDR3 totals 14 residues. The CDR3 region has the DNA TGTGCCAGCAGTGGTCTAGCGGGAGGGAATGAGCAGTTCTTC. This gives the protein CASSGLAGGNEQFF.

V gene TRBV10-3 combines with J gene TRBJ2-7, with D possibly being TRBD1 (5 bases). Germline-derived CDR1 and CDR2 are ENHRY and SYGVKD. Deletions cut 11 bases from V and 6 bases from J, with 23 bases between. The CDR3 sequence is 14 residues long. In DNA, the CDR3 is TGTGCCGCCTCAGCAGGGAAAAGCTTTGGCGAGCAGTACTTC. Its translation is CAASAGKSFGEQYF.

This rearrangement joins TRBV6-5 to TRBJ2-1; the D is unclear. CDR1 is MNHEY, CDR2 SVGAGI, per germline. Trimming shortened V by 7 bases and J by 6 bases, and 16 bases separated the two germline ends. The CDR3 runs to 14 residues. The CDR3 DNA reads TGTGCCAGCACCAGTCTCTCCCCGGGCAATGAGCAGTTCTTC. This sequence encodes CASTSLSPGNEQFF.

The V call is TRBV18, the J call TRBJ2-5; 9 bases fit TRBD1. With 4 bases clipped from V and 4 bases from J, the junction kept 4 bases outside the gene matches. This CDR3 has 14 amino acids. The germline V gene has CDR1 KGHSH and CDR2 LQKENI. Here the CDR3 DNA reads TGTGCCAGCTCACTGGGACAGGGACCAGAGACCCAGTACTTC. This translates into CASSLGQGPETQYF.

The CDR3 bases are TGTGCCAGCGCGGAGGGATACTACGAGCAGTACTTC. This codes for CASAEGYYEQYF. V gene TRBV28 combines with J gene TRBJ2-7; a possible D gene is TRBD2 (6 bases). Germline CDR1 is MDHEN and CDR2 is SYDVKM. Trimming removed 8 bases at V and 3 bases at J, with 11 bases between. The CDR3 contains 12 residues.

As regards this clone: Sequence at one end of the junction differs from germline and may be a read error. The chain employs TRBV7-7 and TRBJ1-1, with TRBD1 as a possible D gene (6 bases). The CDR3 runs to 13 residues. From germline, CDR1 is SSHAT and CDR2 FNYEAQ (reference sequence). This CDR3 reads CASSLDPGTEAFF. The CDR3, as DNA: TGTGCTAGCAGCTTAGACCCCGGGACAGAAGCTTTCTTT.

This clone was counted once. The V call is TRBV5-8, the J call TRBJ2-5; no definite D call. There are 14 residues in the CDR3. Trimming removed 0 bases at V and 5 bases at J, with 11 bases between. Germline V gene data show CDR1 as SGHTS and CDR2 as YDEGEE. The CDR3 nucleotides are TGTGCCAGCAGCTTGGTTGCTAGTCAGGAGACCCAGTACTTC. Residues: CASSLVASQETQYF.

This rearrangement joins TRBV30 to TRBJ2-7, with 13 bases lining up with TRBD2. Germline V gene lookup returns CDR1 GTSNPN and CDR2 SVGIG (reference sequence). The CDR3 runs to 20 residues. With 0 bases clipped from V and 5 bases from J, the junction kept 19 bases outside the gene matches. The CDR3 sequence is CAWSVVEGTSGTRRMDEQYF. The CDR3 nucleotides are TGTGCCTGGAGTGTAGTGGAAGGGACTAGCGGGACTCGACGTATGGACGAGCAGTACTTC.

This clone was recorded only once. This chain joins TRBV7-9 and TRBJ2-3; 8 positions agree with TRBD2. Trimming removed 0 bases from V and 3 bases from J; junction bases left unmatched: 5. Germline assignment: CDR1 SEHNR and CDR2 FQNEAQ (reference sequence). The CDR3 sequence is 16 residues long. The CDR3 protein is CASSLARGRLTDTQYF. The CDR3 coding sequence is TGTGCCAGCAGCTTAGCTCGCGGGAGGCTTACAGATACGCAGTATTTT.

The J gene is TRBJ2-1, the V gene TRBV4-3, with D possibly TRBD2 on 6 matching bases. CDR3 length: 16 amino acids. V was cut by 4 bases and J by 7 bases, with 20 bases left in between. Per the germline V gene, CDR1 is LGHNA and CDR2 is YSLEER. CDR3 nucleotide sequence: TGCGCCAGCAGCCGAGATAAGCGGGTGGGGTGGAATGAGCAGTTCTTC. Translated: CASSRDKRVGWNEQFF.

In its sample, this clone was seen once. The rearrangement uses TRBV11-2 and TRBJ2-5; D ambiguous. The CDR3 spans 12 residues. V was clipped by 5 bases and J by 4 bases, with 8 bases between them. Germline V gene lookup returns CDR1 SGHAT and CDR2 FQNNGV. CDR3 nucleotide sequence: TGTGCCAGCAGCGCGGTGGGAGAGACCCAGTACTTC. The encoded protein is CASSAVGETQYF.

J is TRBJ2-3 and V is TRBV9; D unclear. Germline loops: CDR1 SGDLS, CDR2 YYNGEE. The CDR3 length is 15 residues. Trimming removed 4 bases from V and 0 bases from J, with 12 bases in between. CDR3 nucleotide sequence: TGTGCCAGCAGCTTAGCTCCACTAAGCACAGATACGCAGTATTTT. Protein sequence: CASSLAPLSTDTQYF. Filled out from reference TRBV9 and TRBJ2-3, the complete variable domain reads DSGVTQTPKHLITATGQRVTLRCSPRSGDLSVYWYQQSLDQGLQFLIQYYNGEERAKGNILERFSAQQFPDLHSELNLSSLELGDSALYFCASSLAPLSTDTQYFGPGTRLTVL.

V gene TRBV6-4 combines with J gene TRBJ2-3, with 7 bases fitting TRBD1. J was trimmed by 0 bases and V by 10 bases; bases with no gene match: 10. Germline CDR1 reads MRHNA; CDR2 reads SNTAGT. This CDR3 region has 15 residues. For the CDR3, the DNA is TGTGCCACCCGGGACAGATCATCTAGCACAGATACGCAGTATTTT. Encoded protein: CATRDRSSSTDTQYF.

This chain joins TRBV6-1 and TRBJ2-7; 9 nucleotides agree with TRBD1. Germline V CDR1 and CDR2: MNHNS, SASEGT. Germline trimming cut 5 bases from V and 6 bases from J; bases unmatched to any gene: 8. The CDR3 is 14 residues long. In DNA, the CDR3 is TGTGCCAGCAGTCGGGACAGGGACATAGGCGAGCAGTACTTC. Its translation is CASSRDRDIGEQYF.

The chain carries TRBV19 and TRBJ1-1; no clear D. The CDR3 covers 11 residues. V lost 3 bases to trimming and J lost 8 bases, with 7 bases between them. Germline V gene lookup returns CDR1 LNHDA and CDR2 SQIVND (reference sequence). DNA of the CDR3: TGTGCCAGTAGTATTGCGGGCGAAGCTTTCTTT. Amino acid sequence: CASSIAGEAFF.

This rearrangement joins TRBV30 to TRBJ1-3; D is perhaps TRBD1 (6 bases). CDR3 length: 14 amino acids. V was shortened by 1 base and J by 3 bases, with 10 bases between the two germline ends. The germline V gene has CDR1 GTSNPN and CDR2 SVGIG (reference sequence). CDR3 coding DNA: TGTGCCTGGAGTGCCGGGACAAGTGGAAACACCATATATTTT. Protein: CAWSAGTSGNTIYF. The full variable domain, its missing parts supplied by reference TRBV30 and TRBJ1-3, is SQTIHQWPATLVQPVGSPLSLECTVEGTSNPNLYWYRQAAGRGLQLLFYSVGIGQISSEVPQNLSASRPQDRQFILSSKKLLLSDSGFYLCAWSAGTSGNTIYFGEGSWLTVV.

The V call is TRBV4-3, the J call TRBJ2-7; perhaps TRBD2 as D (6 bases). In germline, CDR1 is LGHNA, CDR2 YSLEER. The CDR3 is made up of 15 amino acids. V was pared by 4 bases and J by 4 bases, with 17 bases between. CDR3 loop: CASSRYRDGRYEQYF. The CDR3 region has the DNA TGCGCCAGCAGCCGATACCGGGACGGGAGATACGAGCAGTACTTC.

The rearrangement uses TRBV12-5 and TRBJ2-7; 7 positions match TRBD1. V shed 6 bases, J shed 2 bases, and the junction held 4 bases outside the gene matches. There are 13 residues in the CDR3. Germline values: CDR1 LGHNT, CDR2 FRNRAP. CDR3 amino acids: CASGPGQTYEQYF. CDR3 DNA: TGTGCTAGTGGGCCGGGACAGACCTACGAGCAGTACTTC.

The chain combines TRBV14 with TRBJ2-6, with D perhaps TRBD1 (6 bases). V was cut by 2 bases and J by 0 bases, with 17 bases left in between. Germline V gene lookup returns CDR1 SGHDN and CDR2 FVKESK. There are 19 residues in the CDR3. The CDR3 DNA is TGTGCCAGCAGCCAATTTACTGACAGGCCCGCCTCTGGGGCCAACGTCCTGACTTTC. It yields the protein CASSQFTDRPASGANVLTF.